The present entry profiles one T cell receptor (beta chain) with its context. Its matching antigen is unknown. V lost 7 bases and J lost 3, with 13 bases in between. Germline-derived CDR1 and CDR2 are SGHRS and YFSETQ. This CDR3 contains 13 residues. The data are from a study of cytomegalovirus exposure and HLA in healthy donors. Use of 60 Vbeta and 13 Jbeta primers characterized the PCR. The data were produced by immunoSEQ multiplex PCR, yet TCRdb's version contains in-frame clones alone and is incomplete. The table records 90,000 to 130,000 clones, more than 65% of them present only once. General observations from the study: The records held CMV serostatus as the only immune exposure information. Analyses of presence/absence relied on an assumption of roughly uniform sequencing depth across donors. TCR beta V- and J-gene trimming was later associated with a missense DCLRE1C variant. About 87% or about 30% of the time was how often most TCR beta V segments were productive, according to an earlier analysis.

This sequence was found in a man aged 25-45 years in good health and CMV-seropositive. Input material: PBMCs. The chain employs TRBV5-1 and TRBJ1-1; no definite D call. The CDR3 coding sequence is TGCGCCAGCGCCCCCGGGGTGGACACTGAAGCTTTCTTT. It specifies CASAPGVDTEAFF.